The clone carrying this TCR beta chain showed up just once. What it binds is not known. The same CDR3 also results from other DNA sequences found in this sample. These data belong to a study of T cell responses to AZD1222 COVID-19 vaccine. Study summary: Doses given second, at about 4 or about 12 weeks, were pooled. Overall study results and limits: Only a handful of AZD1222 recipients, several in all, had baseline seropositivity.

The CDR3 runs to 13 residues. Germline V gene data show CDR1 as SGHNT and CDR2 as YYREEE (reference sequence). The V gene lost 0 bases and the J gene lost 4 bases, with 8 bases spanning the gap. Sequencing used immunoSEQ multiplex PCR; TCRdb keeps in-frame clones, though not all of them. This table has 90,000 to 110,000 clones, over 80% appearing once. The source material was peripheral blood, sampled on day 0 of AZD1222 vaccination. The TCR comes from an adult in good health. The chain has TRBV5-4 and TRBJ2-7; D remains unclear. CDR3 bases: TGTGCCAGCAGCTTGGAGGGTCGTTACGAGCAGTACTTC. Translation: CASSLEGRYEQYF. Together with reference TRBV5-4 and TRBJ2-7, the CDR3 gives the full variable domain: ETGVTQSPTHLIKTRGQQVTLRCSSQSGHNTVSWYQQALGQGPQFIFQYYREEENGRGNFPPRFSGLQFPNYSSELNVNALELDDSALYLCASSLEGRYEQYFGPGTRLTVT.